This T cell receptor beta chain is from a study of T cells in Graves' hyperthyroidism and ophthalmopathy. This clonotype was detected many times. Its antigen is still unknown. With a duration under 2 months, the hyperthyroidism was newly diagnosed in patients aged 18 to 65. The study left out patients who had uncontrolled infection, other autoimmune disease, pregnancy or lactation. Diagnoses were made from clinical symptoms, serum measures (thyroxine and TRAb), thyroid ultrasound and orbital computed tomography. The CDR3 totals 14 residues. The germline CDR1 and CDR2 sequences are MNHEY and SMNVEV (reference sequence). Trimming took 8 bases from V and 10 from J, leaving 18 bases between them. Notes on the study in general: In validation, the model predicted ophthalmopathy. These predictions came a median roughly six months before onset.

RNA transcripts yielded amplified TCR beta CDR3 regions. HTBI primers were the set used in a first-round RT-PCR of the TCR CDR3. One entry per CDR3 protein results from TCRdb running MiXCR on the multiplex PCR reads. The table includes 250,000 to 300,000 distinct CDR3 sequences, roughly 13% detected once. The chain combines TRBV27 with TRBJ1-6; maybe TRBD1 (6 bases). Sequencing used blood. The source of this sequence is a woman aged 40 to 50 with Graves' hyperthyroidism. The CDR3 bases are TGTGCCAGCGTACTGGTGGGGGGCCTATCACCCCTCCACTTT. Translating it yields CASVLVGGLSPLHF.